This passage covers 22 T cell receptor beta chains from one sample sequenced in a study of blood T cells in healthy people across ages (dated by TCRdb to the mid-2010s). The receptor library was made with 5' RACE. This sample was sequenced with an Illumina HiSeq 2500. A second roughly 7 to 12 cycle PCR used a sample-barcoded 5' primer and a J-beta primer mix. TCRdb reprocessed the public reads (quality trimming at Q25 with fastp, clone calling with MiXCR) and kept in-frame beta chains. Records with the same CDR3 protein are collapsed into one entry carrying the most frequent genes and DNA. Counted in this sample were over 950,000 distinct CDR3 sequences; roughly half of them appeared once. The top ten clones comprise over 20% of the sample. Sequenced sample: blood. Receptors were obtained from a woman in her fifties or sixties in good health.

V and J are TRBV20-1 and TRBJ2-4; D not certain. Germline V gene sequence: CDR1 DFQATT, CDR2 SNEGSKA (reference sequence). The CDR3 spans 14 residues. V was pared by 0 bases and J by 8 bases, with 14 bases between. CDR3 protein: CSARDPVRMDIQYF. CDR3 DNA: TGCAGTGCTAGAGATCCGGTCCGAATGGACATTCAGTACTTC.

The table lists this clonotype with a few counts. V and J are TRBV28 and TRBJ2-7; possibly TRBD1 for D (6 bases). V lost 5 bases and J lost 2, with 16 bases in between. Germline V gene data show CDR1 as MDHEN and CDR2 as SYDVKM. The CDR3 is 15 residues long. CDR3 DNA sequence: TGTGCCAGCAGTCCTCGGACAGACGGTCCCTACGAGCAGTACTTC. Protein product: CASSPRTDGPYEQYF.

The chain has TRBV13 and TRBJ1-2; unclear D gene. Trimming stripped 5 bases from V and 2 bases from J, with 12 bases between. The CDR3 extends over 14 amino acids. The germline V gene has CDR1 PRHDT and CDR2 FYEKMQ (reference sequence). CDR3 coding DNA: TGTGCCAGCAGCCCCGACGTGGGGAACTATGGCTACACCTTC. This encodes CASSPDVGNYGYTF. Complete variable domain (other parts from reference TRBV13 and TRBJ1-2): AAGVIQSPRHLIKEKRETATLKCYPIPRHDTVYWYQQGPGQDPQFLISFYEKMQSDKGSIPDRFSAQQFSDYHSELNMSSLELGDSALYFCASSPDVGNYGYTFGSGTRLTVV.

The CDR3 bases are TGCGCCAGCAGCCACTTGACTAGCTCCTACGAGCAGTACTTC. Translation gives CASSHLTSSYEQYF. The V and J genes are TRBV4-3 and TRBJ2-7; D is possibly TRBD2 (6 bases). The CDR3 has 14 residues. The V gene lost 3 bases and the J gene lost 0 bases, with 9 bases spanning the gap. In germline, CDR1 is LGHNA, CDR2 YSLEER.

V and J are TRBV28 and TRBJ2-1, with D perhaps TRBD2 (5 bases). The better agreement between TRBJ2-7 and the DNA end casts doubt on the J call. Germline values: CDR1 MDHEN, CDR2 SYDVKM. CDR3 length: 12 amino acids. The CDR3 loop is CASRWTHNEQYF. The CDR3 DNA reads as TGTGCCAGCAGGTGGACTCACAATGAGCAGTACTTC.

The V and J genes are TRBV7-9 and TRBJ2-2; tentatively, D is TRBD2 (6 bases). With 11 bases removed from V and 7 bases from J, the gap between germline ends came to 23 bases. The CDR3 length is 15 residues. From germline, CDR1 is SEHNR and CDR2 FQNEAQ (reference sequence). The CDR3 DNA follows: TGTGCCCTAACGGGTAACGCGGGGCTTGACGGGGAGCTGTTTTTT. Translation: CALTGNAGLDGELFF.

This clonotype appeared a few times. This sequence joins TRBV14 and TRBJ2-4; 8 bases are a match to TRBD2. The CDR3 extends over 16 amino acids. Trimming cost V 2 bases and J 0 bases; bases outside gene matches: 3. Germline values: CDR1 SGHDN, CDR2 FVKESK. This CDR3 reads CASSQIAGIAKNIQYF. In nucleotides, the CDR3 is TGTGCCAGCAGCCAAATAGCGGGAATAGCCAAAAACATTCAGTACTTC.

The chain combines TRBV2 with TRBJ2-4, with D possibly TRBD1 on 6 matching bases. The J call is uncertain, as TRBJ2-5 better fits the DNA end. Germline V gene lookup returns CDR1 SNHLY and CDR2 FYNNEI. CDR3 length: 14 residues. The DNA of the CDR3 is TGTGCCAGCAGTGCGTGGACAGACAAAGAGACCCAGTACTTC. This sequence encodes CASSAWTDKETQYF.

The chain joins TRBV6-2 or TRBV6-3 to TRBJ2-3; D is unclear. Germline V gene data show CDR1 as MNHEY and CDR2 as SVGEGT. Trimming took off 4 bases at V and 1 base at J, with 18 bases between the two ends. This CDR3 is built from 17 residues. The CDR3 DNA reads TGTGCCAGCAGTTTTACGAGCCTTGTCCTCGGCACAGATACGCAGTATTTT. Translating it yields CASSFTSLVLGTDTQYF.

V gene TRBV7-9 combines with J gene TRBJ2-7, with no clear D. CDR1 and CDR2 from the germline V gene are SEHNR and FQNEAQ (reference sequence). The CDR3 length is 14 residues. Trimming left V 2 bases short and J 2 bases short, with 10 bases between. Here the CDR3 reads CASSLMMFPYEQYF. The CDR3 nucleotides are TGTGCCAGCAGCTTAATGATGTTTCCCTACGAGCAGTACTTC.

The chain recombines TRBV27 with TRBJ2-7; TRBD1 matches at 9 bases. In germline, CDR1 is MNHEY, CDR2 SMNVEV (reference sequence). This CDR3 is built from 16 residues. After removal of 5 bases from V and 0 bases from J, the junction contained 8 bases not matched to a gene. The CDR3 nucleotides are TGTGCCAGCAGTCCACTTGCGGGACAGGGCTCCTACGAGCAGTACTTC. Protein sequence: CASSPLAGQGSYEQYF.

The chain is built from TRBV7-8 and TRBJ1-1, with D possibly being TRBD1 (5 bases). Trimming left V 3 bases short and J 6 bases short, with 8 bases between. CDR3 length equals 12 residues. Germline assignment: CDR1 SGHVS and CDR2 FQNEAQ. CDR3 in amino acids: CASSFGGAEAFF. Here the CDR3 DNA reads TGTGCCAGCAGCTTTGGGGGGGCTGAAGCTTTCTTT.

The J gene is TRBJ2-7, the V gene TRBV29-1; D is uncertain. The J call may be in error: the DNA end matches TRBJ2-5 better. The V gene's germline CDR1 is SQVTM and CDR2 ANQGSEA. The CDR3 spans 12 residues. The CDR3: CSTSRYEETQYF. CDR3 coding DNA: TGCAGCACGTCGAGGTATGAAGAGACCCAGTACTTC.

The CDR3 DNA reads TGCGCCAGCAGCTTGGTTAATCGGCGGCTCACAGATACGCAGTATTTT. This encodes CASSLVNRRLTDTQYF. The rearrangement uses TRBV5-1 and TRBJ2-3; D is unclear. V shed 0 bases and J shed 2 bases, with 13 bases lying between them. Germline CDR1 is SGHRS and CDR2 is YFSETQ. This CDR3 contains 16 residues.

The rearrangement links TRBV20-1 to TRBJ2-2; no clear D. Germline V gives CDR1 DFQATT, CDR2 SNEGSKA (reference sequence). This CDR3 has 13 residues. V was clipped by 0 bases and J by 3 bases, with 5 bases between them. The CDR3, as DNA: TGCAGTGCTAGAGACGGATACACCGGGGAGCTGTTTTTT. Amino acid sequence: CSARDGYTGELFF.

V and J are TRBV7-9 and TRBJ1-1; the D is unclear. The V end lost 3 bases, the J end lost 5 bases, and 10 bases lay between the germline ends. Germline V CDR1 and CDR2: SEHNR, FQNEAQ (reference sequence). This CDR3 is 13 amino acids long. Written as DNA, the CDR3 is TGTGCCAGCAGCTTTCGGGTGAGAACTGAAGCTTTCTTT. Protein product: CASSFRVRTEAFF.

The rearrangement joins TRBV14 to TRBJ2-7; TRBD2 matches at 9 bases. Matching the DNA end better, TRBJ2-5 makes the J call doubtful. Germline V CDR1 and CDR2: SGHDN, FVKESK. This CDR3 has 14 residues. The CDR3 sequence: CASSSGRWGETQYF. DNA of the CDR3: TGTGCCAGTTCGAGCGGGAGGTGGGGAGAGACCCAGTACTTC.

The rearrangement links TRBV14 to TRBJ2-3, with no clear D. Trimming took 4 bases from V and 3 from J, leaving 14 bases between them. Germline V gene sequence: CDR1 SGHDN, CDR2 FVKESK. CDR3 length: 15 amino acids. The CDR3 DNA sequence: TGTGCCAGCAGCCCCAACCTGGGTTGGACAGATACGCAGTATTTT. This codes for CASSPNLGWTDTQYF.

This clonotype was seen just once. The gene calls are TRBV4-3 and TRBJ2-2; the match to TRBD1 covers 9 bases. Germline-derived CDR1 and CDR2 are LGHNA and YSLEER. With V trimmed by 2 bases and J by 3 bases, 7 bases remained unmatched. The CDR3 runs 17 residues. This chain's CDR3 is CASSQTTGQGYTGELFF. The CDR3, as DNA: TGCGCCAGCAGCCAAACCACGGGACAGGGATACACCGGGGAGCTGTTTTTT.

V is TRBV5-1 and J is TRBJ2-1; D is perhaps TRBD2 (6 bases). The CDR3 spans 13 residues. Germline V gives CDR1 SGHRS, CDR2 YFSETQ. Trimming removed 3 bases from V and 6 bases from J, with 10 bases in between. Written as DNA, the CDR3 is TGCGCCAGCAGCTGGTGGCGGGGCAATGAGCAGTTCTTC. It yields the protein CASSWWRGNEQFF. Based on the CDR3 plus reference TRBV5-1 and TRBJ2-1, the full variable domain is KAGVTQTPRYLIKTRGQQVTLSCSPISGHRSVSWYQQTPGQGLQFLFEYFSETQRNKGNFPGRFSGRQFSNSRSEMNVSTLELGDSALYLCASSWWRGNEQFFGPGTRLTVL.

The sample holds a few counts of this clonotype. CDR3 in amino acids: CASSLAQGSGANVLTF. Here the CDR3 DNA reads TGTGCCAGCAGCTTAGCGCAGGGGTCTGGGGCCAACGTCCTGACTTTC. V is TRBV7-9 and J is TRBJ2-6; D perhaps matches TRBD1 (6 bases). This CDR3 has 16 amino acids. The germline V and J ends were trimmed by 0 bases and 1 base, with 7 bases remaining between them. The germline V gene encodes CDR1 SEHNR and CDR2 FQNEAQ (reference sequence).

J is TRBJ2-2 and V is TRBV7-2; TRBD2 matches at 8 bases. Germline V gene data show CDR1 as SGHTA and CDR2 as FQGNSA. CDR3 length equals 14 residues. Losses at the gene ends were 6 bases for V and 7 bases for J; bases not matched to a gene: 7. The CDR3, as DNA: TGTGCCAGCAGAAAAAGTCGGGGGGGCGGGGAGCTGTTTTTT. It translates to CASRKSRGGGELFF.